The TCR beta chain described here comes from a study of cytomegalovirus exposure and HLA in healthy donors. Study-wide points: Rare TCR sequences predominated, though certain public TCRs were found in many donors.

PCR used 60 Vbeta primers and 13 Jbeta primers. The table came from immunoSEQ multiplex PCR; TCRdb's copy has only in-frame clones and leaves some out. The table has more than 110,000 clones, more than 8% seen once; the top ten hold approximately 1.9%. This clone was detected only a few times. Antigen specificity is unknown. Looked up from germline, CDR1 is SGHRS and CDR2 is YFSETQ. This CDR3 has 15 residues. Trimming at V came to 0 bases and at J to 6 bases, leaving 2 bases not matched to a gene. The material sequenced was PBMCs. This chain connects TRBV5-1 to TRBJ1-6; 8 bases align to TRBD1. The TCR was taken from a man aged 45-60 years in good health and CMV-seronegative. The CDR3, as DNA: TGCGCCAGCAGCTTGGAAGGACAGGGTAATTCACCCCTCCACTTT. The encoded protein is CASSLEGQGNSPLHF. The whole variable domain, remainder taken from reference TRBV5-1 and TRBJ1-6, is KAGVTQTPRYLIKTRGQQVTLSCSPISGHRSVSWYQQTPGQGLQFLFEYFSETQRNKGNFPGRFSGRQFSNSRSEMNVSTLELGDSALYLCASSLEGQGNSPLHFGNGTRLTVT.